These T cell receptor beta chains were read from a single sample in a study of blood T cells in healthy people across ages. One entry per CDR3 protein results from TCRdb running MiXCR on the 5' RACE reads. The sample has about 510,000 distinct CDR3 sequences, about 25% seen once; the top ten hold roughly 3.5%. The same sample was also studied in work on T cells of mothers and their children.

The sequenced material came from blood. The receptors were sampled from a boy aged 2-9 years in good health. The CDR3 runs from the conserved cysteine through the conserved F or W. Fields, in order: J gene, clone size, V gene, D gene, CDR3 DNA, CDR3 protein. A D gene is named only where the DNA matches it firmly. For some rows the clone size is stated as once, few or many, or as a class when expanded; others skip it.

j_call: TRBJ1-2; clone_size: many; v_call: TRBV3-1; d_call: TRBD1; cdr3_nt: TGTGCCAGCAGCCAAGCCCCCAGGGGGCTGGGGGGCTACACCTTC; cdr3_aa: CASSQAPRGLGGYTF
j_call: TRBJ2-7; clone_size: once; v_call: TRBV25-1; d_call: TRBD1; cdr3_nt: TGTGCCAGCAATCGACAGGGCAAGGACAAACCTACGTTCTACGAGCAGTACTTC; cdr3_aa: CASNRQGKDKPTFYEQYF
j_call: TRBJ2-7; clone_size: -; v_call: TRBV13; d_call: TRBD2; cdr3_nt: TGTGCCAGCAGCTTGGGACTAGCGGGAGCGGACGAGCAGTACTTC; cdr3_aa: CASSLGLAGADEQYF
j_call: TRBJ2-5; clone_size: few; v_call: TRBV11-2; d_call: -; cdr3_nt: TGTGCCAGCAGCTTAGATCCGGAAGCTGCTGAGACCCAGTACTTC; cdr3_aa: CASSLDPEAAETQYF
j_call: TRBJ2-5; clone_size: few; v_call: TRBV20-1; d_call: -; cdr3_nt: TGCAGTGCCAGGTCAAACCTTCAAGAGACCCAGTACTTC; cdr3_aa: CSARSNLQETQYF
j_call: TRBJ1-1; clone_size: -; v_call: TRBV27; d_call: -; cdr3_nt: TGTGCCAGCAGGGCAGTTGGGACTGAAGCTTTCTTT; cdr3_aa: CASRAVGTEAFF
j_call: TRBJ1-2; clone_size: -; v_call: TRBV6-6; d_call: -; cdr3_nt: TGTGCCAGCAGTTACGGGCAGGAGGGTGGCTACACCTTC; cdr3_aa: CASSYGQEGGYTF
j_call: TRBJ2-5; clone_size: -; v_call: TRBV7-9; d_call: -; cdr3_nt: TGTGCCAGCAGCCCGGCCGGGCGCGGGATAGAGACCCAGTACTTC; cdr3_aa: CASSPAGRGIETQYF
j_call: TRBJ2-1; clone_size: few; v_call: TRBV20-1; d_call: -; cdr3_nt: TGCAGTGCTAGGAGGGGCTCCTACAATGAGCAGTTCTTC; cdr3_aa: CSARRGSYNEQFF
j_call: TRBJ2-5; clone_size: many; v_call: TRBV7-6; d_call: -; cdr3_nt: TGTGCCAGCAGCTTAGGCGGGACAGTCCAAGAGACCCAGTACTTC; cdr3_aa: CASSLGGTVQETQYF
j_call: TRBJ2-3; clone_size: -; v_call: TRBV2; d_call: TRBD2; cdr3_nt: TGTGCCAGCAGAATTAGCGGGGGTGGCACAGATACGCAGTATTTT; cdr3_aa: CASRISGGGTDTQYF
j_call: TRBJ2-4; clone_size: -; v_call: TRBV15; d_call: -; cdr3_nt: TGTGCCACCAGCAGTTCTCCGCCGGGCAACATTCAGTACTTC; cdr3_aa: CATSSSPPGNIQYF
j_call: TRBJ2-1; clone_size: -; v_call: TRBV9; d_call: -; cdr3_nt: TGTGCCAGCAGCCCCAGGGGTTTCTCCTACAATGAGCAGTTCTTC; cdr3_aa: CASSPRGFSYNEQFF
j_call: TRBJ2-3; clone_size: -; v_call: TRBV20-1; d_call: -; cdr3_nt: TGCAGTGCTAGTGATCCTAGCCTTGTCCCAGATACGCAGTATTTT; cdr3_aa: CSASDPSLVPDTQYF
j_call: TRBJ1-1; clone_size: -; v_call: TRBV18; d_call: -; cdr3_nt: TGTGCCAGCTCCCCTTTACCGGCTAGCACTGAAGCTTTCTTT; cdr3_aa: CASSPLPASTEAFF
j_call: TRBJ1-3; clone_size: -; v_call: TRBV5-1; d_call: -; cdr3_nt: TGCGCCAGCAGCCCTACATCAGATCGTGGAAACACCATATATTTT; cdr3_aa: CASSPTSDRGNTIYF
j_call: TRBJ1-2; clone_size: -; v_call: TRBV12-3/TRBV12-4; d_call: TRBD1; cdr3_nt: TGTGCCAGCAGTACGACAGGGCAGGGCTACACCTTC; cdr3_aa: CASSTTGQGYTF
j_call: TRBJ2-5; clone_size: few; v_call: TRBV13; d_call: -; cdr3_nt: TGTGCCAGCAGCTCGACTGATCAAGAGACCCAGTACTTC; cdr3_aa: CASSSTDQETQYF
j_call: TRBJ2-3; clone_size: few; v_call: TRBV5-4; d_call: TRBD2; cdr3_nt: TGTGCCAGCAGCCTCTGGGTAGCGGGGGTTGGAGATACGCAGTATTTT; cdr3_aa: CASSLWVAGVGDTQYF
j_call: TRBJ2-1; clone_size: few; v_call: TRBV4-3; d_call: TRBD1; cdr3_nt: TGCGCCAGCAGCCAAGAGCCTGCGGGACAGGACAATGAGCAGTTCTTC; cdr3_aa: CASSQEPAGQDNEQFF